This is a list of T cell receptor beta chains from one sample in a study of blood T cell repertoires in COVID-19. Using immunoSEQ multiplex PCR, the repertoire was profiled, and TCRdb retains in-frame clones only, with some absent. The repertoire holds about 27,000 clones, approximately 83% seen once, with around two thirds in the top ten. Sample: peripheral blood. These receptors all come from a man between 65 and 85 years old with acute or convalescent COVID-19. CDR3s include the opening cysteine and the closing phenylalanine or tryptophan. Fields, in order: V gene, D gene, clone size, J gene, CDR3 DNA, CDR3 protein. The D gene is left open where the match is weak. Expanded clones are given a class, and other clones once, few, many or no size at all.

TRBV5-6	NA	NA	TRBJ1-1	TGTGCCAGCAGCTTTGAATTCTCATCGGGGGCTGAAGCTTTCTTT	CASSFEFSSGAEAFF
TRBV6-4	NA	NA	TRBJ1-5	TGTGCCAGCAGTGTGAACAGAGATCAGCCCCAGCATTTT	CASSVNRDQPQHF
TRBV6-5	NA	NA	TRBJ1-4	TGTGCCAGCAGTCCCCGCGGGACGGGAAATGAAAAACTGTTTTTT	CASSPRGTGNEKLFF
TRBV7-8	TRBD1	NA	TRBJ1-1	TGTGCCAGCAGCTTAAGACAGGGGAACACTGAAGCTTTCTTT	CASSLRQGNTEAFF
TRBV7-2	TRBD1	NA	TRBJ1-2	TGTGCCAGCAGCTTCGGGACAGCTTTCTATGGCTACACCTTC	CASSFGTAFYGYTF
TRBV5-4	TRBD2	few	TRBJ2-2	TGTGCCAGCAGGCCTAGCGGGGGTTACACCGGGGAGCTGTTTTTT	CASRPSGGYTGELFF
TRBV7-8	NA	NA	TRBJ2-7	TGTGCCAGCAGCTTATTGGGGGCTAGAAACTACGAGCAGTACTTC	CASSLLGARNYEQYF
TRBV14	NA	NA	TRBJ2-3	TGTGCCAGCAGCCCTCCCCAGTTAAAGCAGTATTTT	CASSPPQLKQYF
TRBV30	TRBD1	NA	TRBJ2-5	TGTGCCTGGAGCCTACAGGGGGCGATGGAGACCCAGTACTTC	CAWSLQGAMETQYF
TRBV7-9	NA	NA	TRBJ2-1	TGTGCCAGCAGCTCAAATTCAGGCGTCTACAATGAGCAGTTCTTC	CASSSNSGVYNEQFF
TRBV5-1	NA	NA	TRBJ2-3	TGCGCCAGCAGCTTGGGGGGCCTTTTTAGGGCCAGGGATACGCAGTATTTT	CASSLGGLFRARDTQYF
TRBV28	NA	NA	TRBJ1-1	TGTGCCAGCAACGGGGCAGGGACTGGGGACACTGAAGCTTTCTTT	CASNGAGTGDTEAFF
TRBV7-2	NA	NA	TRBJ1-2	TGTGCCAGCAGCTTTGGCAGGGGAGCTAACTATGGCTACACCTTC	CASSFGRGANYGYTF
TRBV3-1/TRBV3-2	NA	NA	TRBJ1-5	TGTGCCAGCAGCCAAACTGATCAGCCCCAGCATTTT	CASSQTDQPQHF
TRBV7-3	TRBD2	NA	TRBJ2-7	TGTGCCAGCAGCCGGGGGAGGGCCAACGAGCAGTACTTC	CASSRGRANEQYF
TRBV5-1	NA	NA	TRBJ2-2	TGCGCCAGCAGCTTCTCAGGGGTCGGAACCGGGGAGCTGTTTTTT	CASSFSGVGTGELFF